This TCR beta chain was profiled in a study of human T cells and chemical hapten exposure. Whole blood, unfractionated, served as the material for total RNA extraction. Germline V lookup: CDR1 MNHEY, CDR2 SMNVEV (reference sequence). The CDR3 spans 13 residues. V dropped 5 bases and J dropped 5; count of bases not matched to a gene: 6. TCRdb analysed the 5' RACE reads with MiXCR anew, one entry per CDR3 protein. The sample shows roughly 81,000 distinct CDR3 sequences, more than 15% of them seen only once. This receptor was obtained from a female donor in good health. The chain is built from TRBV27 and TRBJ2-7; TRBD1 aligns across 7 bases. The CDR3 spells CASSPPTGNEQYF. The CDR3 coding sequence is TGTGCCAGCAGTCCGCCGACAGGGAACGAGCAGTACTTC.